Following are 17 T cell receptor beta chains from one sample sequenced in a study of response to subunit inactivated influenza vaccine. TCRdb re-called the RT-PCR reads through MiXCR, storing one row per CDR3 protein. In the table there are about 500,000 distinct CDR3 sequences, about 7.2% of which are singletons. The sequencing here drew on PBMCs from blood, taken approximately 25 months after vaccination. All receptors derive from a man between 50 and 75 years old who received an inactivated influenza vaccine.

Turning to this clonotype: A read error is possible here, since a much larger clone lies one base away. This chain connects TRBV5-1 to TRBJ2-5; D might be TRBD2 (5 bases). V was pared by 4 bases and J by 4 bases, with 14 bases between. This CDR3 spans 14 amino acids. CDR1 and CDR2 from the germline V gene are SGHRS and YFSETQ. CDR3: CASSPGVTTETQYF. CDR3 DNA: TGCGCCAGCAGCCCCGGGGTCACTACAGAGACCCAGTACTTC.

The V and J genes are TRBV5-6 and TRBJ2-3; no clear D. CDR1 is SGHDT, CDR2 YYEEEE, per germline. The V and J ends lost 3 bases and 0 bases respectively, with 8 bases between them. The CDR3 has 14 amino acids. DNA for the CDR3: TGTGCCAGCAGCTCCCTGATGAGCACAGATACGCAGTATTTT. It codes for CASSSLMSTDTQYF. The full variable domain, in which reference TRBV5-6 and TRBJ2-3 provide the parts outside the CDR3, is DAGVTQSPTHLIKTRGQQVTLRCSPKSGHDTVSWYQQALGQGPQFIFQYYEEEERQRGNFPDRFSGHQFPNYSSELNVNALLLGDSALYLCASSSLMSTDTQYFGPGTRLTVL.

This clonotype appeared a few times. CDR3 DNA: TGTGCCAGCAGCACAACAGGAATCGCCTACAATGAGCAGTTCTTC. Its translation is CASSTTGIAYNEQFF. This chain uses TRBV25-1 with TRBJ2-1, with a tentative D call TRBD1 (5 bases). The CDR3 extends over 15 amino acids. V dropped 6 bases and J dropped 2 bases, with 14 bases sitting between them. Germline V gives CDR1 MGHDK, CDR2 SYGVNS.

V is TRBV27 and J is TRBJ1-2; 10 bases are shared with TRBD1. With 1 base clipped from V and 6 bases from J, the junction kept 20 bases outside the gene matches. The V gene's germline CDR1 is MNHEY and CDR2 SMNVEV (reference sequence). This CDR3 comprises 20 residues. The CDR3 bases are TGTGCCAGCAGTTTATACTTCCGACAGGGGGCGAGTAGCTACTACCATGGCTACACCTTC. This codes for CASSLYFRQGASSYYHGYTF.

CDR3 in amino acids: CASSVGSTGYEQFF. CDR3 nucleotides: TGTGCCAGCAGCGTAGGATCTACCGGATATGAGCAGTTCTTC. This chain joins TRBV9 and TRBJ2-1; D call uncertain. This CDR3 is built from 14 residues. The ends were cut back, 0 bases at V and 8 bases at J, with 12 bases in the middle. CDR1 SGDLS and CDR2 YYNGEE come from the germline V gene.

This clonotype was seen a handful of times. The chain combines TRBV10-2 with TRBJ2-1; 12 bases line up with TRBD2. CDR1 WSHSY and CDR2 SAAADI come from the germline V gene. J was trimmed by 9 bases and V by 4 bases; bases with no gene match: 7. The CDR3 is 15 residues long. In nucleotides, the CDR3 is TGCGCCAGCAGTGCGGCTAGCGGGGGGGCAGTTGAGCAGTTCTTC. This translates into CASSAASGGAVEQFF.

The chain employs TRBV3-1 and TRBJ2-1; D might be TRBD2 (5 bases). Germline CDR1 and CDR2: LGHDT and YNNKEL (reference sequence). V lost 1 base and J lost 6, with 16 bases in between. CDR3 length: 16 amino acids. CDR3 amino acids: CASSQVMNRDPNEQFF. CDR3 coding DNA: TGTGCCAGCAGCCAAGTTATGAACCGGGATCCCAATGAGCAGTTCTTC.

The chain links TRBV6-5 to TRBJ1-1; D is unresolved. CDR1 is MNHEY, CDR2 SVGAGI, per germline. Trimming pared 0 bases from V and 0 bases from J, leaving 8 bases between. The CDR3 is 15 residues long. Here the CDR3 reads CASSYSISMNTEAFF. As DNA, the CDR3 is TGTGCCAGCAGTTACTCGATCTCGATGAACACTGAAGCTTTCTTT.

This chain links TRBV7-2 with TRBJ2-5, with 10 bases aligning to TRBD2. The V and J ends lost 7 bases and 7 bases, in that order; junction bases with no gene match: 18. Looked up from germline, CDR1 is SGHTA and CDR2 is FQGNSA. The CDR3 sequence is 17 residues long. CDR3 sequence: CASTTGGAGGPGGTQYF. The CDR3 coding sequence is TGTGCCAGCACTACCGGGGGAGCGGGGGGGCCCGGGGGGACCCAGTACTTC.

This clonotype was seen at least ten times. The chain recombines TRBV5-1 with TRBJ2-5; the D gene is possibly TRBD2 (6 bases). V dropped 2 bases and J dropped 3 bases, with 8 bases sitting between them. The CDR3 runs 13 residues. CDR1 is SGHRS and CDR2 is YFSETQ in the germline V gene. The CDR3 here is CASSFPGEETQYF. CDR3 bases: TGCGCCAGCAGCTTCCCGGGGGAAGAGACCCAGTACTTC.

This clonotype came up once. The chain joins TRBV9 to TRBJ2-1, with D perhaps matching TRBD1 or TRBD2 (5 bases each). V was cut by 5 bases and J by 10 bases, with 16 bases left in between. Germline V gene lookup returns CDR1 SGDLS and CDR2 YYNGEE. CDR3 length: 13 amino acids. CDR3 residues: CASSRTGAGEQFF. CDR3 sequence (DNA): TGTGCCAGCAGTAGAACCGGGGCAGGAGAGCAGTTCTTC.

This clonotype has more than one count but fewer than ten. The chain is built from TRBV14 and TRBJ2-3, with 9 bases identical to TRBD2. Germline assignment: CDR1 SGHDN and CDR2 FVKESK. The CDR3 covers 16 residues. Unmatched junction bases numbered 10, after V lost 4 bases and J lost 5 bases. As DNA, the CDR3 is TGTGCCAGCAGCCTCGAGACGCGGGGGGGCGAAGATACGCAGTATTTT. The encoded protein is CASSLETRGGEDTQYF.

This clonotype was counted ten times or more. The J gene is TRBJ2-7, the V gene TRBV27; no clear D. Per germline, CDR1 MNHEY and CDR2 SMNVEV (reference sequence). Between the trimmed V and J ends, which lost 3 bases and 1 base, there was a span of 7 bases. This CDR3 is 13 amino acids long. The chain's CDR3 is CASSFGPSYEQYF. The CDR3 nucleotides are TGTGCCAGCAGTTTCGGACCTTCCTACGAGCAGTACTTC.

This clonotype turned up a few times. The rearrangement links TRBV5-5 to TRBJ2-7; D ambiguous. This CDR3 spans 14 amino acids. From germline, CDR1 is SGHKS and CDR2 YYEKEE (reference sequence). The germline V and J ends were trimmed by 2 bases and 3 bases, with 12 bases remaining between them. CDR3 amino acids: CASSLRDQSYEQYF. DNA of the CDR3: TGTGCCAGCAGCTTAAGGGATCAAAGCTACGAGCAGTACTTC.

This clonotype has at least ten counts. J is TRBJ2-5 and V is TRBV4-1, with D hard to call. Between the trimmed V and J ends, which lost 6 bases and 4 bases, there was a span of 21 bases. Germline V gives CDR1 MGHRA, CDR2 YSYEKL. CDR3 length equals 16 residues. The CDR3 DNA follows: TGCGCCAGCAGACCCCTAGGGTTGGGCGTTGGAGAGACCCAGTACTTC. As protein: CASRPLGLGVGETQYF.

This clonotype was seen a handful of times. The J gene is TRBJ2-7, the V gene TRBV27; D is perhaps TRBD1 or TRBD2 (6 bases each). The length of the CDR3 is 13 residues. The germline V and J ends were trimmed by 2 bases and 7 bases, with 12 bases remaining between them. Germline V gene data show CDR1 as MNHEY and CDR2 as SMNVEV (reference sequence). This chain's CDR3 is CASSLGRGLEQYF. CDR3 DNA sequence: TGTGCCAGCAGTTTAGGCAGGGGACTGGAGCAGTACTTC.

A few counts support this clonotype. The V gene is TRBV4-3, the J gene TRBJ1-1; D possibly corresponds to TRBD1 (6 bases). The length of the CDR3 is 16 residues. The germline V gene encodes CDR1 LGHNA and CDR2 YSLEER. V lost 0 bases and J 4 bases, leaving 15 bases between the germline ends. CDR3: CASSQDPLRGSTEAFF. The CDR3 DNA is TGCGCCAGCAGCCAAGATCCGCTCAGGGGAAGCACTGAAGCTTTCTTT.